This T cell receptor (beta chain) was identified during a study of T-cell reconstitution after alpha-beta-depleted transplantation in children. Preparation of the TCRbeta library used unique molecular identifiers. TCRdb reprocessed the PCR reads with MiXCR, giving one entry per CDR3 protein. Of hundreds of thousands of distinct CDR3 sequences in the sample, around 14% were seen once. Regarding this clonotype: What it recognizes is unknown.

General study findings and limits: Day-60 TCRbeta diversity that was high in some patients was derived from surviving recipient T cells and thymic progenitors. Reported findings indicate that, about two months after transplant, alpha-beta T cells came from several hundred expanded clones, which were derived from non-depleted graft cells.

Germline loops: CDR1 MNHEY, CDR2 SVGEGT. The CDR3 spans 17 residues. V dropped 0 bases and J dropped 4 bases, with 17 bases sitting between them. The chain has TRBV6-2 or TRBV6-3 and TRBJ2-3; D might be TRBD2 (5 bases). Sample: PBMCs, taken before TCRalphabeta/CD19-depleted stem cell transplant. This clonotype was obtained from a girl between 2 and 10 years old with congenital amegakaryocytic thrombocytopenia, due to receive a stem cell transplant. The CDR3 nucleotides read TGTGCCAGCAGTTACTCTGTCGAGCGGTATAACCCAGATACGCAGTATTTT. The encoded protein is CASSYSVERYNPDTQYF.